The 20 T cell receptor beta chains reported below all come from one sample, sequenced in a study of post-analysis software for immune sequencing data. Whole-study findings and limits: A handful of TRBV segments were significantly more frequent in patients than in controls. TRBV5-6, TRBV5-1 and TRBV20-1 were among these segments.

TCR beta cDNA libraries included unique molecular identifiers. MiXCR was run by TCRdb on the PCR reads, yielding one entry per CDR3 protein. Among roughly 600,000 distinct CDR3 sequences listed, around 44% were seen once. These TCRs' antigens remain unknown. Material: blood. All receptors come from a girl between 5 and 17 years old with multiple sclerosis.

This rearrangement joins TRBV10-3 to TRBJ1-6; 8 bases line up with TRBD1. The CDR3 has 14 amino acids. Germline CDR1 and CDR2: ENHRY and SYGVKD. J gave up 7 bases and V 10 bases, and 9 bases lay outside the gene matches. CDR3 sequence reads: CATTRTGQNSPLHF. CDR3 coding DNA: TGTGCCACGACTAGGACAGGGCAGAATTCACCCCTCCACTTT.

The rearrangement links TRBV7-9 to TRBJ2-7; the match to TRBD1 covers 7 bases. CDR3 length: 18 amino acids. Per the germline V gene, CDR1 is SEHNR and CDR2 is FQNEAQ (reference sequence). Trimming took 4 bases from V and 0 from J; bases not matched to a gene: 15. CDR3 in amino acids: CASSSSTSTGQHSYEQYF. In DNA form, the CDR3 reads TGTGCCAGCAGCTCTTCAACCAGTACGGGACAGCACTCCTACGAGCAGTACTTC. Complete variable domain (other parts from reference TRBV7-9 and TRBJ2-7): DTGVSQNPRHKITKRGQNVTFRCDPISEHNRLYWYRQTLGQGPEFLTYFQNEAQLEKSRLLSDRFSAERPKGSFSTLEIQRTEQGDSAMYLCASSSSTSTGQHSYEQYFGPGTRLTVT.

V is TRBV29-1 and J is TRBJ1-1, with D hard to call. Looked up from germline, CDR1 is SQVTM and CDR2 is ANQGSEA. Trimming left V 1 base short and J 1 base short, with 7 bases between. The length of the CDR3 is 13 residues. CDR3 residues: CSVEGRQNTEAFF. CDR3 nucleotide sequence: TGCAGCGTTGAAGGGCGGCAGAACACTGAAGCTTTCTTT.

J is TRBJ2-7 and V is TRBV5-1; a weak D match, TRBD2 (5 bases). The germline V and J ends were trimmed by 1 base and 2 bases, with 13 bases remaining between them. CDR1 is SGHRS, CDR2 YFSETQ, per germline. This CDR3 spans 15 amino acids. The CDR3 DNA reads TGCGCCAGCAGCTTGTCCCCGGGGTTTCCCTACGAGCAGTACTTC. It yields the protein CASSLSPGFPYEQYF.

V usage is TRBV12-3 or TRBV12-4 and J usage is TRBJ1-5; no reliable D call. CDR3 length: 15 amino acids. The V end lost 5 bases, the J end lost 4 bases, and 15 bases lay between the germline ends. The DNA for the CDR3 is TGTGCCAGCAGTATGGCGTTCTATAGTAATCAGCCCCAGCATTTT. It encodes CASSMAFYSNQPQHF.

There are a few counts of this clonotype. This chain connects TRBV28 to TRBJ2-1; the D is unclear. Germline values: CDR1 MDHEN, CDR2 SYDVKM. V was cut by 6 bases and J by 10 bases, with 10 bases left in between. This CDR3 contains 11 residues. For the CDR3, the DNA is TGTGCCAGCAGGCTGAGTAAGGAGCAGTTCTTC. It yields the protein CASRLSKEQFF.

This clonotype was found a few times. The chain combines TRBV6-1 with TRBJ1-1; TRBD1 might be the D (6 bases). This CDR3 spans 13 amino acids. From germline, CDR1 is MNHNS and CDR2 SASEGT. Trimming stripped 6 bases from V and 2 bases from J, with 10 bases between. CDR3 DNA sequence: TGTGCCAGCAGGCAACAGGGAAACACTGAAGCTTTCTTT. Translation: CASRQQGNTEAFF.

This clonotype showed up just a few times. J is TRBJ2-4 and V is TRBV11-2, with a weak D call TRBD1 (5 bases). CDR1 SGHAT and CDR2 FQNNGV come from the germline V gene. Trimming removed 2 bases from V and 8 bases from J, with 13 bases in between. The CDR3 covers 14 residues. CDR3 residues: CASSLLAGKDIQYF. CDR3 in DNA: TGTGCCAGCAGCTTATTGGCAGGGAAGGACATTCAGTACTTC.

The genes are TRBV27 and TRBJ2-7; TRBD2 agrees at 8 bases. CDR1 is MNHEY, CDR2 SMNVEV, per germline (reference sequence). V lost 3 bases, J lost 4 bases, and 8 bases stayed unmatched. CDR3 length equals 15 residues. CDR3 region: CASSLIAGFSYEQYF. Written as DNA, the CDR3 is TGTGCCAGCAGTTTGATAGCGGGATTCTCTTACGAGCAGTACTTC.

In this sample, this clonotype turned up once. V usage is TRBV7-9 and J usage is TRBJ2-7, with 10 bases identical to TRBD1. The germline V gene encodes CDR1 SEHNR and CDR2 FQNEAQ (reference sequence). The CDR3 loop spans 15 amino acids. Germline trimming cut 5 bases from V and 3 bases from J; bases unmatched to any gene: 7. The CDR3 is CASSPDRGGNYEQYF. CDR3 nucleotides: TGTGCCAGCAGCCCGGACAGGGGGGGAAACTACGAGCAGTACTTC.

This rearrangement joins TRBV7-9 to TRBJ2-7, with 10 nucleotides matching TRBD2. The CDR3 extends over 16 amino acids. The germline V gene has CDR1 SEHNR and CDR2 FQNEAQ (reference sequence). Trimming at V came to 4 bases and at J to 6 bases, leaving 12 bases not matched to a gene. The CDR3 spells CASSSDLAGVKGEQYF. The CDR3 DNA is TGTGCCAGCAGCTCAGATCTAGCGGGAGTGAAGGGCGAGCAGTACTTC.

This clonotype turned up a few times. The chain carries TRBV12-3 or TRBV12-4 and TRBJ1-2, with TRBD1 matching 7 bases. Trimming took 5 bases from V and 0 from J; bases not matched to a gene: 9. This CDR3 contains 16 residues. The CDR3 region has the DNA TGTGCCAGCAGTCTCACATATGACAGGGCTAACTATGGCTACACCTTC. Translated, it gives CASSLTYDRANYGYTF.

The rearrangement joins TRBV20-1 to TRBJ2-3; TRBD1 might be the D (6 bases). The CDR3 has 14 amino acids. V lost 3 bases, J lost 3 bases, and 13 bases lay in between. Germline V gene sequence: CDR1 DFQATT, CDR2 SNEGSKA (reference sequence). CDR3 loop: CSARAGAQTDTQYF. CDR3 bases: TGCAGTGCTAGGGCAGGGGCACAGACAGATACGCAGTATTTT.

The chain uses TRBV10-3 and TRBJ2-3; D not certain. Germline CDR1 reads ENHRY; CDR2 reads SYGVKD. V was pared by 8 bases and J by 5 bases, with 14 bases between. This CDR3 region has 13 residues. CDR3 coding DNA: TGTGCCATCTCCCGCGGAGATGAAGATACGCAGTATTTT. Its translation: CAISRGDEDTQYF.

There are a few counts of this clonotype. The chain uses TRBV29-1 and TRBJ2-3, with 10 positions matching TRBD1. This CDR3 region has 14 residues. V lost 7 bases to trimming and J lost 3 bases; unmatched junction nucleotides: 7. Per germline, CDR1 SQVTM and CDR2 ANQGSEA. For the CDR3, the DNA is TGCAGCGCCTGTGACAGGGGGCGGACAGATACGCAGTATTTT. Protein: CSACDRGRTDTQYF.

This chain uses TRBV12-3 or TRBV12-4 with TRBJ1-2, with D possibly TRBD1 on 6 matching bases. V was trimmed by 1 base and J by 5 bases, leaving 14 bases between them. The CDR3 totals 15 residues. CDR3 region: CASSLVRGKKYGYTF. The CDR3, as DNA: TGTGCCAGCAGTTTAGTGAGGGGGAAGAAATATGGCTACACCTTC.

Only a few counts were recorded for this clonotype. The chain carries TRBV3-1 and TRBJ2-5; maybe TRBD1 (5 bases). Germline V gene sequence: CDR1 LGHDT, CDR2 YNNKEL (reference sequence). The V end lost 1 base, the J end lost 1 base, and 10 bases lay between the germline ends. The CDR3 spans 15 residues. CDR3 loop: CASSQGVDSQETQYF. CDR3 in DNA: TGTGCCAGCAGCCAAGGGGTCGACAGCCAAGAGACCCAGTACTTC.

This chain connects TRBV10-3 to TRBJ2-7; 11 bases match TRBD2. The V gene's germline CDR1 is ENHRY and CDR2 SYGVKD. This CDR3 spans 14 amino acids. Germline trimming cut 5 bases from V and 4 bases from J; bases unmatched to any gene: 4. CDR3 nucleotide sequence: TGTGCCATCAGTTTAGCGGGAGGGCAGTACGAGCAGTACTTC. Protein: CAISLAGGQYEQYF.

The chain combines TRBV20-1 with TRBJ2-7; D is undetermined. The length of the CDR3 is 16 residues. The V end lost 3 bases, the J end lost 2 bases, and 20 bases lay between the germline ends. Germline CDR1 is DFQATT and CDR2 is SNEGSKA (reference sequence). CDR3 amino acids: CSASRSRSLRTYEQYF. The CDR3 coding sequence is TGCAGTGCTAGTCGGAGCAGGTCTCTACGGACCTACGAGCAGTACTTC.

The chain is built from TRBV10-3 and TRBJ1-6, with a tentative D call TRBD1 (6 bases). CDR3 length: 15 residues. Germline lookup yields CDR1 ENHRY and CDR2 SYGVKD. The ends were cut back, 4 bases at V and 5 bases at J, with 12 bases in the middle. CDR3 region: CAISAGRGDNSPLHF. The CDR3 bases are TGTGCCATCAGTGCAGGCAGGGGAGATAATTCACCCCTCCACTTT.